One T cell receptor beta chain is described in this entry. These data are taken from a study of monozygotic twins with inflammatory bowel disease. The blood volume drawn from each donor was 2.5 ml. With eight separate reactions per sample, the authors made cDNA. Molecular identifiers with 6-nucleotide sample barcodes were added during cDNA synthesis via template switching. TCRdb derives one entry per CDR3 protein from the 5' RACE reads, leaving out DNA. Its listing shows around 410,000 distinct CDR3 sequences. Germline V lookup: CDR1 KGHDR, CDR2 SFDVKD. The CDR3 totals 15 residues. The sequence was obtained from a human donor with ulcerative colitis or Crohn's disease, or a healthy co-twin of an affected twin (not recorded which). Sample: blood. This sequence joins TRBV24-1 and TRBJ2-3; TCRdb proposes TRBD1, but this gene call is untestable without DNA. The CDR3 loop reads CATCDFRDSTDTQYF.